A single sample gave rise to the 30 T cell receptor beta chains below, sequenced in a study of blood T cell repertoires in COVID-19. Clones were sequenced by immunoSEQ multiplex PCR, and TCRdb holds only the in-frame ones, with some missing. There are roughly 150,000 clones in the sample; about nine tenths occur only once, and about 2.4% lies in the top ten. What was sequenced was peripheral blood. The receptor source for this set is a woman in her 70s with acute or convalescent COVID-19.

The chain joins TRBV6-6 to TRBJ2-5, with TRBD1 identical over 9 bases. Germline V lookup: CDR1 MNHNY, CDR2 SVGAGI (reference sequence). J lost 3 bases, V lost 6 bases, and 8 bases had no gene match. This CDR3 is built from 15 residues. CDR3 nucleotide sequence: TGTGCCAGCAGCTCCGCCGGGACAGGGAAAGAGACCCAGTACTTC. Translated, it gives CASSSAGTGKETQYF.

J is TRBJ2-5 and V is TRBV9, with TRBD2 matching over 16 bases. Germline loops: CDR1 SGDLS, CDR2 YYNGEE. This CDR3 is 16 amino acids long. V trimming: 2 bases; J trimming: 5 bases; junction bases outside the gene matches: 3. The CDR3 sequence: CASSVGLAGGQETQYF. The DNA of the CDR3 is TGTGCCAGCAGCGTGGGACTAGCGGGGGGGCAGGAGACCCAGTACTTC.

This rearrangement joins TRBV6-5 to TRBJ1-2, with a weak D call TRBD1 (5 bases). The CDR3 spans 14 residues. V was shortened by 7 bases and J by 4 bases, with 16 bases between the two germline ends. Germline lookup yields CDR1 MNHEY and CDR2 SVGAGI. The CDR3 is CASKGPPRAYGYTF. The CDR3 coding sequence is TGTGCCAGCAAAGGCCCCCCCAGGGCCTATGGCTACACCTTC.

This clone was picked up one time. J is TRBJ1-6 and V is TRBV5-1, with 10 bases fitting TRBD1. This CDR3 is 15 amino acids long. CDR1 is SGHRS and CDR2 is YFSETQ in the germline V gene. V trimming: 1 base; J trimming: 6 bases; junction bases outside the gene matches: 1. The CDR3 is CASSLWTGGNSPLHF. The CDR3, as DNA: TGCGCCAGCAGCTTGTGGACAGGGGGTAATTCACCCCTCCACTTT. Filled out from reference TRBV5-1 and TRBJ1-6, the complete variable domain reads KAGVTQTPRYLIKTRGQQVTLSCSPISGHRSVSWYQQTPGQGLQFLFEYFSETQRNKGNFPGRFSGRQFSNSRSEMNVSTLELGDSALYLCASSLWTGGNSPLHFGNGTRLTVT.

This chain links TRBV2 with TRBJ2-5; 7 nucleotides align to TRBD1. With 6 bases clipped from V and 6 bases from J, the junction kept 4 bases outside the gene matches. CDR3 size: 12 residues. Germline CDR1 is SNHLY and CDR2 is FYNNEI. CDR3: CASRIQGQTQYF. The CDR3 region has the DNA TGTGCCAGCAGGATACAGGGGCAGACCCAGTACTTC.

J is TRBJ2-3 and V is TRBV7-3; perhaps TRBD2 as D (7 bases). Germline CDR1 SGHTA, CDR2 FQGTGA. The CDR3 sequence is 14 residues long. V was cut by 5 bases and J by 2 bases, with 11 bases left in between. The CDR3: CASSEGGNTDTQYF. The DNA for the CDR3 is TGTGCCAGCAGCGAGGGGGGGAACACAGATACGCAGTATTTT. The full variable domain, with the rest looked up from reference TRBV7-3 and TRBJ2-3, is GAGVSQTPSNKVTEKGKYVELRCDPISGHTALYWYRQSLGQGPEFLIYFQGTGAADDSGLPNDRFFAVRPEGSVSTLKIQRTERGDSAVYLCASSEGGNTDTQYFGPGTRLTVL.

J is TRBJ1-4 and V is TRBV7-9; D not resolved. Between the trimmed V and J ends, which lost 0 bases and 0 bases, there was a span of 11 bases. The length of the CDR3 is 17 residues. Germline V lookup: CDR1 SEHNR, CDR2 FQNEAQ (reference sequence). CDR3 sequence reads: CASSLAYGGATNEKLFF. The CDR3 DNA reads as TGTGCCAGCAGCTTAGCGTACGGCGGTGCAACTAATGAAAAACTGTTTTTT. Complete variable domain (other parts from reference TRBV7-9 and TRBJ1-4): DTGVSQNPRHKITKRGQNVTFRCDPISEHNRLYWYRQTLGQGPEFLTYFQNEAQLEKSRLLSDRFSAERPKGSFSTLEIQRTEQGDSAMYLCASSLAYGGATNEKLFFGSGTQLSVL.

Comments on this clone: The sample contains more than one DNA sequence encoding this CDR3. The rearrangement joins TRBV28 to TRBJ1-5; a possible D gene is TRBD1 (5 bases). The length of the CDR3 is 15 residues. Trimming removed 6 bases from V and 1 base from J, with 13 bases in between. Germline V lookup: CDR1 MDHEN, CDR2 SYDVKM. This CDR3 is CASSPPGYSNQPQHF. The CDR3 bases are TGTGCCAGCAGCCCACCAGGGTACAGCAATCAGCCCCAGCATTTT.

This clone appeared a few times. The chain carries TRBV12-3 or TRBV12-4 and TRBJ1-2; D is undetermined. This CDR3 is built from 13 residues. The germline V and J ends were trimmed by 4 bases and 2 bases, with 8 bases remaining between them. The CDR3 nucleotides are TGTGCCAGCAGTTACAGTGCCAACTATGGCTACACCTTC. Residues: CASSYSANYGYTF.

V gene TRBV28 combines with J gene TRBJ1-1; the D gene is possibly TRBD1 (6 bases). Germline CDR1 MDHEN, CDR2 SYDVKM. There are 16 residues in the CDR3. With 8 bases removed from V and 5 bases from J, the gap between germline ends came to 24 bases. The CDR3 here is CASEDSMGKDGTEAFF. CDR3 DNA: TGTGCCAGCGAGGACAGCATGGGGAAGGATGGGACTGAAGCTTTCTTT.

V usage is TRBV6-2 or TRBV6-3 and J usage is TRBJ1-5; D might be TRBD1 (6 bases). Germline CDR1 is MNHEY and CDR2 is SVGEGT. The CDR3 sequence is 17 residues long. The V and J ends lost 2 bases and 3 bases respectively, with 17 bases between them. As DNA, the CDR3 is TGTGCCAGCAGTTACGTAGGGGGTAGGTTCCCCAATCAGCCCCAGCATTTT. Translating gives CASSYVGGRFPNQPQHF.

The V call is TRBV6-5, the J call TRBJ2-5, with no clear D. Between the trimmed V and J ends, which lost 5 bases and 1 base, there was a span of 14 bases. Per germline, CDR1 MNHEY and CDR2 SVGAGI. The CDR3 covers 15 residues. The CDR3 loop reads CASSRTELGQETQYF. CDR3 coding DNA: TGTGCCAGCAGTCGAACAGAGTTAGGCCAAGAGACCCAGTACTTC.

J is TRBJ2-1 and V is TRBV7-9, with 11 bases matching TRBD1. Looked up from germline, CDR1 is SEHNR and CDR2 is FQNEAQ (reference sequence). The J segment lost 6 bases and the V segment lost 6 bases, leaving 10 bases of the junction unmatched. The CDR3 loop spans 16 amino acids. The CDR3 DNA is TGTGCCAGCAGACAACTGGGACAGGGGGGGCTCAATGAGCAGTTCTTC. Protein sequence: CASRQLGQGGLNEQFF.

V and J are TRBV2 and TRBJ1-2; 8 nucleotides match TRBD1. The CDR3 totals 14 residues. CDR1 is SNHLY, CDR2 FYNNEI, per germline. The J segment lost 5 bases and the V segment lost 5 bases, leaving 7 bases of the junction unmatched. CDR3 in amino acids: CASSRTGRPYGYTF. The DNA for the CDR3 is TGTGCCAGCAGTCGGACAGGGCGACCATATGGCTACACCTTC.

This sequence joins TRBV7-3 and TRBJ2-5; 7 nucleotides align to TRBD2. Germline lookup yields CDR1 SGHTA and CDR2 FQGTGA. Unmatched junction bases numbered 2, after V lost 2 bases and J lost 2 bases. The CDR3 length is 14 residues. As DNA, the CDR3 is TGTGCCAGCAGCTTACACGGGGGGCAAGAGACCCAGTACTTC. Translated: CASSLHGGQETQYF.

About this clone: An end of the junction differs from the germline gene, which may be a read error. CDR3 protein: CASSLAISYGYTF. The CDR3 DNA reads as TGTGCCAGCAGTCTAGCCATCAGCTATGGCTACACCTTC. The V gene is TRBV12-3 or TRBV12-4, the J gene TRBJ1-2; D remains ambiguous. The CDR3 is made up of 13 amino acids.

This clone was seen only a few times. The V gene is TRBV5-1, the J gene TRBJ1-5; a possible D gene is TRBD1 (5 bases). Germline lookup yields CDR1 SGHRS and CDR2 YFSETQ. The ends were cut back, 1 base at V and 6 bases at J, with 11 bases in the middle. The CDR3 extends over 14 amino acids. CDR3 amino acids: CASSLRGGSQPQHF. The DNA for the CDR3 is TGCGCCAGCAGCTTGCGGGGGGGTAGTCAGCCCCAGCATTTT.

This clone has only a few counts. CDR3 sequence reads: CASSEGGAGSSYNEQFF. CDR3 coding DNA: TGTGCCAGCAGTGAAGGGGGAGCGGGAAGCTCCTACAATGAGCAGTTCTTC. The rearrangement uses TRBV2 and TRBJ2-1; 7 bases match TRBD2. The CDR3 consists of 17 residues. Germline CDR1 SNHLY, CDR2 FYNNEI. The J segment lost 0 bases and the V segment lost 1 base, leaving 6 bases of the junction unmatched.

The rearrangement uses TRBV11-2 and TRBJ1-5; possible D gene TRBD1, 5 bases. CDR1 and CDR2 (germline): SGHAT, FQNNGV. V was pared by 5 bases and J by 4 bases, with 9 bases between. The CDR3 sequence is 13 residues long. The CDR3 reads CASSPGGNQPQHF. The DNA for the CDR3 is TGTGCCAGCAGCCCCGGGGGTAATCAGCCCCAGCATTTT.

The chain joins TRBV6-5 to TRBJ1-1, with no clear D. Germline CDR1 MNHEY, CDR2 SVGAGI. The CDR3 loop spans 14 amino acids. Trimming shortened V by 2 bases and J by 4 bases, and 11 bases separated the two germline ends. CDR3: CASSYEHGSTEAFF. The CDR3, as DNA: TGTGCCAGCAGTTACGAACATGGGAGCACTGAAGCTTTCTTT.

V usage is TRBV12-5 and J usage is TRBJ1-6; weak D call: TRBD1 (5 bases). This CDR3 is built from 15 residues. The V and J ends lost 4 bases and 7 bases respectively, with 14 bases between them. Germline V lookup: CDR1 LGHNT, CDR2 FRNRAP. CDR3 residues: CASGSTRGWNSPLHF. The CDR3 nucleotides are TGTGCTAGTGGTTCCACCCGGGGGTGGAATTCACCCCTCCACTTT.

The CDR3 bases are TGTGCCAGCAGTTGGAGACGCGGGGGTAACGAGCAGTACTTC. Residues: CASSWRRGGNEQYF. The V gene is TRBV6-5, the J gene TRBJ2-7; 7 nucleotides match TRBD2. The germline gives CDR1 MNHEY, CDR2 SVGAGI. The V segment lost 4 bases and the J segment 5 bases; nucleotides outside the gene matches: 8. There are 14 residues in the CDR3.

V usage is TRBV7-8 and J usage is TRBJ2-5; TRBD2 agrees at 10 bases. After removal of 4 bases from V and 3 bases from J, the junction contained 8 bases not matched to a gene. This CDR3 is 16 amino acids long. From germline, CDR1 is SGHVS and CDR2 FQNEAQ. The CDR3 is CASSSHGLAEEETQYF. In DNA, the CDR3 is TGTGCCAGCAGCTCTCACGGACTAGCGGAAGAAGAGACCCAGTACTTC. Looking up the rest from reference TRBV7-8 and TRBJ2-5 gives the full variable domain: GAGVSQSPRYKVAKRGQDVALRCDPISGHVSLFWYQQALGQGPEFLTYFQNEAQLDKSGLPSDRFFAERPEGSVSTLKIQRTQQEDSAVYLCASSSHGLAEEETQYFGPGTRLLVL.

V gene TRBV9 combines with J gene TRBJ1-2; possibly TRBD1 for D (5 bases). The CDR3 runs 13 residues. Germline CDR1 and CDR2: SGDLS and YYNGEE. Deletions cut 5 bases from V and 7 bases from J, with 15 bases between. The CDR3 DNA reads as TGTGCCAGCAGTCCGGGACTCCGGCCTGGCTACACCTTC. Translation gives CASSPGLRPGYTF. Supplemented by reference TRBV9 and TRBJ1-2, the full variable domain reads DSGVTQTPKHLITATGQRVTLRCSPRSGDLSVYWYQQSLDQGLQFLIQYYNGEERAKGNILERFSAQQFPDLHSELNLSSLELGDSALYFCASSPGLRPGYTFGSGTRLTVV.

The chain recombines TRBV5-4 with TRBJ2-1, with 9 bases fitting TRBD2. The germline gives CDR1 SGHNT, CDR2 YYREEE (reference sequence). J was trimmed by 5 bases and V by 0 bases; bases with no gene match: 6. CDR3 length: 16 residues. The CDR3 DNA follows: TGTGCCAGCAGCTTGGCCGGGGCTAGCGGGGACAATGAGCAGTTCTTC. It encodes CASSLAGASGDNEQFF.

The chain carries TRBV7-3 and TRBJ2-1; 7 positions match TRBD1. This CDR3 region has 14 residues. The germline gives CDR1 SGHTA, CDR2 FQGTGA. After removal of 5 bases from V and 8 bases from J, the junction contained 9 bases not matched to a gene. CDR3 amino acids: CASSPADRVHEQFF. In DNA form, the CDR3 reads TGTGCCAGCAGCCCCGCCGACAGGGTACATGAGCAGTTCTTC. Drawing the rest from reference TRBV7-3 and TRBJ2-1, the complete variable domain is GAGVSQTPSNKVTEKGKYVELRCDPISGHTALYWYRQSLGQGPEFLIYFQGTGAADDSGLPNDRFFAVRPEGSVSTLKIQRTERGDSAVYLCASSPADRVHEQFFGPGTRLTVL.

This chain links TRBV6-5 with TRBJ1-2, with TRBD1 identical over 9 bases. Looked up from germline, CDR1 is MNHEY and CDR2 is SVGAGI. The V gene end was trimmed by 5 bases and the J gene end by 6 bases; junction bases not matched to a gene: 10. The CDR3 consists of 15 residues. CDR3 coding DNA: TGTGCCAGCAGTCACAGGGGGCGAGGAGGCGATGGCTACACCTTC. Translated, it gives CASSHRGRGGDGYTF.

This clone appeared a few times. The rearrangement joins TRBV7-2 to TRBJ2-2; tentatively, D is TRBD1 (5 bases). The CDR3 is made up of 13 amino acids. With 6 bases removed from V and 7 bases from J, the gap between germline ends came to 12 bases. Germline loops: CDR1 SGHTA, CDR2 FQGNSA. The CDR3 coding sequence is TGTGCCAGCAGTAGGGGTTCGGTCGGGGAGCTGTTTTTT. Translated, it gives CASSRGSVGELFF. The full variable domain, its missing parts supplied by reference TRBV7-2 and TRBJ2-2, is GAGVSQSPSNKVTEKGKDVELRCDPISGHTALYWYRQSLGQGLEFLIYFQGNSAPDKSGLPSDRFSAERTGGSVSTLTIQRTQQEDSAVYLCASSRGSVGELFFGEGSRLTVL.

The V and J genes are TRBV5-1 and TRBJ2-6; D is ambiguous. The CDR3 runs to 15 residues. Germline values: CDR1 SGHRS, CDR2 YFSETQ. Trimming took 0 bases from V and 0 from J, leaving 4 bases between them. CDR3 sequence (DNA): TGCGCCAGCAGCTTGGGGCACTCTGGGGCCAACGTCCTGACTTTC. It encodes CASSLGHSGANVLTF.

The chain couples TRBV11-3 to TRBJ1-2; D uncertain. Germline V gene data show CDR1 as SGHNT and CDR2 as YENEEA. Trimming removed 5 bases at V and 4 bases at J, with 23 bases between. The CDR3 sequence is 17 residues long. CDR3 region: CASSTPGGEVLVYGYTF. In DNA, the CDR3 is TGTGCCAGCAGCACTCCAGGTGGGGAGGTCTTGGTCTATGGCTACACCTTC.